One T cell receptor beta chain is described in this entry. What it recognizes is unknown. Assay used: immunoSEQ multiplex PCR; TCRdb lists only in-frame clones, some missing. The data hold over 9,000 clones, with about nine tenths observed a single time. A marrow graft followed busulfan-fludarabine conditioning, with cyclophosphamide on days +3 and +4. The CDR3 contains 20 residues. With V trimmed by 0 bases and J by 1 base, 18 bases remained unmatched. Germline V gene sequence: CDR1 GTSNPN, CDR2 SVGIG (reference sequence). The source of the sample is a study of T cells after posttransplantation cyclophosphamide. Broader study findings: Donor-recipient repertoire similarity was low at 1-2 months, rising over year one. Skin or GI-infiltrating T cells shared few TRB sequences with blood. After PTCy, TRB diversity resembled that of CNI/methotrexate controls.

The sequence derives from a female patient younger than 45 who received an allogeneic stem cell transplant from an unrelated donor, was CMV-positive, and had no GVHD. The T cells may come from the graft donor. This specimen was PBMCs, taken after allogeneic stem cell transplant with posttransplant cyclophosphamide. The chain uses TRBV30 and TRBJ1-1, with TRBD1 matching over 9 bases. The CDR3 coding sequence is TGTGCCTGGAGTGTACGCCACCTTTACAGGGGGCGGAATTGGAACACTGAAGCTTTCTTT. Amino acids: CAWSVRHLYRGRNWNTEAFF.